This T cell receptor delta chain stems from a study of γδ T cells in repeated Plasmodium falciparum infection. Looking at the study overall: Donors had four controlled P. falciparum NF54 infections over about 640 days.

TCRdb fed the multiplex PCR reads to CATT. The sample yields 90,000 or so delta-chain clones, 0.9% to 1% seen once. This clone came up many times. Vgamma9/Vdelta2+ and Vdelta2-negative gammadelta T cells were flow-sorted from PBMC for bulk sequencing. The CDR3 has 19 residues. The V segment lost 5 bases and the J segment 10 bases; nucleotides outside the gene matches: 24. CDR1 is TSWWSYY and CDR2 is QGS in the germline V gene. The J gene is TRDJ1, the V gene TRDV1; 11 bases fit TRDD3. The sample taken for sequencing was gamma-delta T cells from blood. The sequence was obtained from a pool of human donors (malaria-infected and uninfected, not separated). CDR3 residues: CALGPSRYAHSYWGIGLIF. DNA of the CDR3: TGTGCTCTTGGGCCTTCCCGTTACGCCCACTCCTACTGGGGGATAGGACTCATCTTT.